This record concerns one T cell receptor beta chain sequence. Its recognized antigen is unknown. The read finishes 3 residues shy of the CDR3 end, and the germline J gene is used to complete it. This sample is part of a study of T cells in women clearing cervical HPV infection (dated by TCRdb to 2016 to 2019). Notes on the research overall: The cases were some 27 women with histologically confirmed HPV16-related CIN3 or worse, and 2 of these cases were invasive cancers. The controls were some 23 women whose single incident HPV16 infection cleared within 12 months with no development of precancer or cancer. Blood from cases was collected at the visit at which the lesion was first identified, whereas blood from controls was collected once infection was no longer detected. For cases, a median interval of about 150 days, with an interquartile range of 90 to 200 days, was observed between lesion detection and blood sampling. Since only a few of the women had HLA typing available, the possibility that HLA type was acting as a confounder could not be ruled out. This exploratory proof-of-principle case-control study, nested within the Guanacaste HPV Natural History Study in Costa Rica, compared TCR repertoires among women with different cervical HPV16 outcomes. Cases and controls were matched on year of sample collection and on age within five years. A median age of around 35 years was observed in cases versus approximately 40 in controls, and no significant differences in baseline characteristics were found. In the parent cohort, 10,049 women aged 18 or older were enrolled in Guanacaste, Costa Rica, during about 1992 to 1994 and then followed for under nine years. Quality controls consisted of five blinded duplicates per group, for a total of 60 or so samples made up of 50 or so participants and about ten replicates.

Using the immunoSEQ assay, multiplex PCR amplified TCR beta CDR3 regions from an average of about 1.1 ug of genomic DNA per sample. The assay corrected primer bias using a complete synthetic TCR repertoire to establish an amplification baseline. The amplicons were sequenced on the Illumina platform. In the paper's pipeline: Sequences were error-corrected by clustering with frequency ratios and a modified nearest-neighbor algorithm and were then analyzed in the immunoSEQ Analyzer with IMGT gene definitions. At each rarefaction depth, TCR richness and evenness were averaged over 20 rarefaction repeats, and samples with fewer sequences than the depth were excluded. Wilcoxon rank sum tests with FDR correction were used to compare V, D and J gene relative abundances between the groups. An intraclass correlation of about 96% for TCR richness and an average of about 77% across some 66 gene segments were obtained from the blinded duplicates. TCRdb mirrors the immuneACCESS table, restricted to in-frame sequences. Some clones are absent from its copies; in checked studies, under half trace to an unresolved V gene, and the reason for the others is unknown. V, J and clone size are taken as reported in that table, and D and trimming were inferred from the DNA itself. This specimen's table enumerates 40,000 or so clones. The top ten hold around 7% of the sample.

Every participant had a single incident cervical HPV16 infection, and women with prevalent HPV16 infections were excluded. Cervical HPV DNA was detected by MY09/MY11 PCR and genotyped by dot-blot hybridization. About 15 mL of heparinized blood were centrifuged, and the buffy coat was split into aliquots, frozen at -30 degrees C, and then kept at -80 degrees C. QIAGEN kits were used to extract genomic DNA from buffy coat specimens. The research as a whole found: Cases had lower TRBV6-7 relative abundance than controls (approximately 0.1% versus 0.16%; Bonferroni P = 0.0008). Because of the cross-sectional design, the study could not determine whether the associations came before infection or resulted from infection, and neither effector/memory subsets nor HPV-specific T cells were isolated. Across sequencing depths, CIN3+ cases showed significantly higher TCR repertoire richness than controls, but evenness did not differ between the groups. T-cell numbers per sample were unknown, so richness differences could reflect varying T-cell content rather than repertoire biology. Random forest classifiers combining richness and V gene abundances distinguished cases from controls with an estimated AUC of approximately 0.83.

The germline V gene supplies CDR1 SGHTS and CDR2 YDEGEE. There are 13 amino acids in the CDR3, from cysteine to phenylalanine inclusive. The DNA has 30 bases, all within the CDR3, and is read from base 1. Clipping removes 5 bases from V and 4 bases from J, with 3 as the unmatched junction base count. The sequence came from a woman between 18 and 75 years old with a cervical HPV16 infection that either progressed to CIN3+ or cleared (not recorded which). This chain joins TRBV5-8 to TRBJ2-1; TRBD1 aligns with 7 central bases. Sample: blood buffy coat. This receptor carries the CDR3 CASSTDRYNEQFF. The covered CDR3 bases are TGTGCCAGCAGTACGGACAGGTACAATGAG.